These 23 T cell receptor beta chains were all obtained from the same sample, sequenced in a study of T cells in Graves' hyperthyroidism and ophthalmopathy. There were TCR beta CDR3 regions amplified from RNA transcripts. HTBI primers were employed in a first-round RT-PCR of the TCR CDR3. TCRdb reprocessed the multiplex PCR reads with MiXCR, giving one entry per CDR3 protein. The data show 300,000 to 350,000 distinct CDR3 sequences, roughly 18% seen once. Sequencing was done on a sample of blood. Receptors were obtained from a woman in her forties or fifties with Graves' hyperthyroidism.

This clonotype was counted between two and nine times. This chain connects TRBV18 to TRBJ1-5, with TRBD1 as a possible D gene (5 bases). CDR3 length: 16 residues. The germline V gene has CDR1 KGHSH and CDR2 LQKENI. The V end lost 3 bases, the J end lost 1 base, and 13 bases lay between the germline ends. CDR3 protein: CASSPGTARSNQPQHF. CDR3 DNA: TGTGCCAGCTCACCCGGGACTGCTAGAAGCAATCAGCCCCAGCATTTT.

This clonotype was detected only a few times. The CDR3: CASSLSGRDYGYTF. The CDR3 DNA sequence: TGTGCCAGCAGTTTATCAGGCAGAGACTATGGCTACACCTTC. The rearrangement links TRBV27 to TRBJ1-2; no clear D gene. Germline CDR1 and CDR2: MNHEY and SMNVEV (reference sequence). This CDR3 region has 14 residues. V gave up 0 bases and J gave up 3 bases, with 8 bases separating them.

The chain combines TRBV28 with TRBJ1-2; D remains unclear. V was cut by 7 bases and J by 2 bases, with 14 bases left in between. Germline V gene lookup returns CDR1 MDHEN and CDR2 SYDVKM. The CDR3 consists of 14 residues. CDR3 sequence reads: CASMAFRNNYGYTF. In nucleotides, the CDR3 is TGTGCCAGCATGGCATTCAGAAACAACTATGGCTACACCTTC.

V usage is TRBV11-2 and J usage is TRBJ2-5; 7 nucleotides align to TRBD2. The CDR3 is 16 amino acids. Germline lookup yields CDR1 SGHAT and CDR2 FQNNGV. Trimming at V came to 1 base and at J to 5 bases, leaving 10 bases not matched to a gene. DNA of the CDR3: TGTGCCAGCAGCTTAGGTTCCTTAGCGGGCTCTGAGACCCAGTACTTC. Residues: CASSLGSLAGSETQYF.

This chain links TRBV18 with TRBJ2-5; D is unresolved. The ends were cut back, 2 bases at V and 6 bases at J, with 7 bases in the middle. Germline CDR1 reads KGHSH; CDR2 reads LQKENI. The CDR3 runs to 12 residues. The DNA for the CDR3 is TGTGCCAGCTCACCAGGGTGGCAGACCCAGTACTTC. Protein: CASSPGWQTQYF.

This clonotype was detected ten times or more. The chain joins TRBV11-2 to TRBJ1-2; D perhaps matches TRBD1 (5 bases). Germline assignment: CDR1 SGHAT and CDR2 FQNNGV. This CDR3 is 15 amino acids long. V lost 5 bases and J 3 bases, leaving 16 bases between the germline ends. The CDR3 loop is CASSLLSGADYGYTF. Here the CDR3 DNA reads TGTGCCAGCAGCCTCCTTTCCGGGGCGGACTATGGCTACACCTTC.

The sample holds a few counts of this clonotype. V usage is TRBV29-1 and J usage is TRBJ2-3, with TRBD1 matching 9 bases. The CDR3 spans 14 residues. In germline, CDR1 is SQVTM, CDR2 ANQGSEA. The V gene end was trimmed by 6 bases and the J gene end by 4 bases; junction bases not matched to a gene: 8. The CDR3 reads CSVPGTGNADTQYF. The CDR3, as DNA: TGCAGCGTGCCCGGGACAGGGAATGCAGATACGCAGTATTTT.

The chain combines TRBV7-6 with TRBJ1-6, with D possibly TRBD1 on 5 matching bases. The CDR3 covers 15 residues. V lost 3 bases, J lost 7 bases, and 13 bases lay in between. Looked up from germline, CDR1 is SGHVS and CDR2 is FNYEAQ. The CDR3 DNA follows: TGTGCCAGCAGCTTTTATTGGGACGGAAATTCACCCCTCCACTTT. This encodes CASSFYWDGNSPLHF.

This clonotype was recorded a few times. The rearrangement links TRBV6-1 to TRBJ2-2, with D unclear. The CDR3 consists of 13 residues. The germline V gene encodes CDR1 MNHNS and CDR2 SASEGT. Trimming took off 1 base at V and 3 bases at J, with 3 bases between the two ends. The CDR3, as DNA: TGTGCCAGCAGTGAAGGTGACACCGGGGAGCTGTTTTTT. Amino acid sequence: CASSEGDTGELFF.

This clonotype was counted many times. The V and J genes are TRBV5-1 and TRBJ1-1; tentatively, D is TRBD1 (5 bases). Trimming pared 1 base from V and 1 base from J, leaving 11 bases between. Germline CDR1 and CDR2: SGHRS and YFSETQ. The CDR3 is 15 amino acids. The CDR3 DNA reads TGCGCCAGCAGCTTGATCGTCAGGGAGAACACTGAAGCTTTCTTT. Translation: CASSLIVRENTEAFF.

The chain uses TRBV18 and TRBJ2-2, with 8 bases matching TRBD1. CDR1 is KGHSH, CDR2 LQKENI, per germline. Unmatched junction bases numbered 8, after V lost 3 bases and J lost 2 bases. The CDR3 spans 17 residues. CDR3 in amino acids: CASSPMDRASNTGELFF. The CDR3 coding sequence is TGTGCCAGCTCACCGATGGACAGGGCTTCAAACACCGGGGAGCTGTTTTTT.

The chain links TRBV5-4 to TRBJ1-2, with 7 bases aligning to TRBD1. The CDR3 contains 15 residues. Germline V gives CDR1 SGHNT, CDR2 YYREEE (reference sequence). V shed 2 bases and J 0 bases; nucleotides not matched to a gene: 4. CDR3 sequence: CASSFQGVPNYGYTF. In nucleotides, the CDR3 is TGTGCCAGCAGCTTTCAGGGGGTCCCTAACTATGGCTACACCTTC.

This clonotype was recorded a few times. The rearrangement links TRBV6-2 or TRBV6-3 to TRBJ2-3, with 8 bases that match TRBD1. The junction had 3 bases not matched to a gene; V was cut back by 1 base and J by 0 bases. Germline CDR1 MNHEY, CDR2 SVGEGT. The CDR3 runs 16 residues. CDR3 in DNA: TGTGCCAGCAGTTACTGGACAGGGAGAAGCACAGATACGCAGTATTTT. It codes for CASSYWTGRSTDTQYF.

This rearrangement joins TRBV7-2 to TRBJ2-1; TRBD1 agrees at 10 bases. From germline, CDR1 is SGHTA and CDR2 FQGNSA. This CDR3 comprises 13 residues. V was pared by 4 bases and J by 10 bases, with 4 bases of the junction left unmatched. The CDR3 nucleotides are TGTGCCAGCAGCTCGGACAGGGGGGCGGAGCAGTTCTTC. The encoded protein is CASSSDRGAEQFF.

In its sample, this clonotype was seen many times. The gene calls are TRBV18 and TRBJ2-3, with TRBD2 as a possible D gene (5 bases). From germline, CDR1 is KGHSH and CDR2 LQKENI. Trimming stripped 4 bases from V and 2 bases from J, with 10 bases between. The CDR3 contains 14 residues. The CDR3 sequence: CASSRRTLTDTQYF. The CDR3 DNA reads TGTGCCAGCTCACGGAGGACGCTCACAGATACGCAGTATTTT.

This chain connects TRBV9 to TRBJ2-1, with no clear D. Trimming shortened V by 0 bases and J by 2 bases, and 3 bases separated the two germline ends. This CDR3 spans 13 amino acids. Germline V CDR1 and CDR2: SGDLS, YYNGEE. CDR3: CASSVGTYNEQFF. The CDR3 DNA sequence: TGTGCCAGCAGCGTAGGGACCTACAATGAGCAGTTCTTC. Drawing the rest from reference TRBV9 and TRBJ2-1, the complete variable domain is DSGVTQTPKHLITATGQRVTLRCSPRSGDLSVYWYQQSLDQGLQFLIQYYNGEERAKGNILERFSAQQFPDLHSELNLSSLELGDSALYFCASSVGTYNEQFFGPGTRLTVL.

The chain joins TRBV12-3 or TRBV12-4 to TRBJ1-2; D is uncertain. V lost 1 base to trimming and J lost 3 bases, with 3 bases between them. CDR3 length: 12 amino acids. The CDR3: CASSLEYYGYTF. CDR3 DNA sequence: TGTGCCAGCAGTTTAGAGTACTATGGCTACACCTTC.

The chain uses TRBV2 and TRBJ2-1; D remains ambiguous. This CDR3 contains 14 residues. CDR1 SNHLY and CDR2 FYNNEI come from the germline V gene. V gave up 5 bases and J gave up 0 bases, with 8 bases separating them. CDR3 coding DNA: TGTGCCAGCAGTAGAGTGAGCTCCTACAATGAGCAGTTCTTC. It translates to CASSRVSSYNEQFF.

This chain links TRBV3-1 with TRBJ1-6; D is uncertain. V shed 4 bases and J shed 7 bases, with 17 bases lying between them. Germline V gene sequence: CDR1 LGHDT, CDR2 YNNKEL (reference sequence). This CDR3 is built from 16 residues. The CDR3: CASSPGPGSRNSPLHF. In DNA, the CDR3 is TGTGCCAGCAGCCCCGGACCGGGAAGTCGGAATTCACCCCTCCACTTT. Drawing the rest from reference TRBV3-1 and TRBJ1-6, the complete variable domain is DTAVSQTPKYLVTQMGNDKSIKCEQNLGHDTMYWYKQDSKKFLKIMFSYNNKELIINETVPNRFSPKSPDKAHLNLHINSLELGDSAVYFCASSPGPGSRNSPLHFGNGTRLTVT.

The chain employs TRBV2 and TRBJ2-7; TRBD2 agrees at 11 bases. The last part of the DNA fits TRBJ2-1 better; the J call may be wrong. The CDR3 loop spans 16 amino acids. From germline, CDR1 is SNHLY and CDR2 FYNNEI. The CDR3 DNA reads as TGTGCCAGCAGTGAAGCGTTAGCGGGAGGGACCTACGAGCAGTTCTTC. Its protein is CASSEALAGGTYEQFF.

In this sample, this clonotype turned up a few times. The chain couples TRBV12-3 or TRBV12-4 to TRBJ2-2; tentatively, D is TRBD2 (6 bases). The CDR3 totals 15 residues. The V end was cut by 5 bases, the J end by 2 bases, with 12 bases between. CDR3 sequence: CASSPLGGNTGELFF. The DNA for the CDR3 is TGTGCCAGCAGTCCCTTGGGGGGAAACACCGGGGAGCTGTTTTTT.

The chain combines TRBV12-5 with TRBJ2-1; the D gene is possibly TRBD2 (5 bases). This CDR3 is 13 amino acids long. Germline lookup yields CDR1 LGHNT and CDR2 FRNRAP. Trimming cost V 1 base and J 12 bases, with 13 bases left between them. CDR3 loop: CASGLDGVMRQFF. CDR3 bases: TGTGCTAGTGGTTTGGACGGGGTCATGAGGCAGTTCTTC.

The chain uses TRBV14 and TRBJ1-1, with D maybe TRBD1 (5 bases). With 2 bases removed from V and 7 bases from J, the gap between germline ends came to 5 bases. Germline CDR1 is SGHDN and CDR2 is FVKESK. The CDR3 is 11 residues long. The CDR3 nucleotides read TGTGCCAGCAGCCAACAGGGTGAAGCTTTCTTT. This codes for CASSQQGEAFF. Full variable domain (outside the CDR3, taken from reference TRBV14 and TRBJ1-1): EAGVTQFPSHSVIEKGQTVTLRCDPISGHDNLYWYRRVMGKEIKFLLHFVKESKQDESGMPNNRFLAERTGGTYSTLKVQPAELEDSGVYFCASSQQGEAFFGQGTRLTVV.